This TCR beta chain was recorded in a study of cytomegalovirus exposure and HLA in healthy donors. Study conclusions and caveats: Only CMV serostatus was available as immune exposure information.

V lost 3 bases and J lost 0; bases outside the gene matches: 8. This CDR3 region has 16 residues. From germline, CDR1 is KGHSH and CDR2 LQKENI. In the case of this clone: Its cognate antigen is unknown.

PCR involved 60 Vbeta and 13 Jbeta primers. Profiled with immunoSEQ multiplex PCR; TCRdb holds only in-frame clones, not every one. Among 150,000 to 160,000 clones listed, less than 80% were seen once. Material for sequencing was PBMCs. The chain carries TRBV18 and TRBJ2-7; 7 bases line up with TRBD1. The clonotype was recovered from a man aged 25-40 years in good health and CMV-seronegative. The DNA for the CDR3 is TGTGCCAGCTCACCGAACCAGGGGGTAAACTCCTACGAGCAGTACTTC. This sequence encodes CASSPNQGVNSYEQYF.